Reported below is one T cell receptor beta chain. As yet, its antigen is unknown. The length of the CDR3 is 19 residues. V lost 5 bases and J lost 9; bases outside the gene matches: 19. Looked up from germline, CDR1 is LGHNT and CDR2 is FRNRAP. The PCR contained 60 Vbeta and 13 Jbeta primers. Using immunoSEQ multiplex PCR, the repertoire was profiled, and TCRdb retains in-frame clones only, with some absent. This table has over 130,000 clones, roughly 80% appearing once. The data belong to a study of cytomegalovirus exposure and HLA in healthy donors. Study background: Around 77 million unique TCRs from HLA-typed donors made up an early data release. The study's findings and limits: A later analysis found that most CMV-associated TCR beta chains appeared HLA-restricted.

The chain uses TRBV12-5 and TRBJ2-1; 13 bases are a match to TRBD2. The sequence came from a female donor in good health and CMV-seronegative. Sequenced input: PBMCs. The CDR3 sequence is CASGPGGPGLAGAFSEQFF. The CDR3 DNA follows: TGTGCTAGTGGTCCTGGTGGGCCCGGACTAGCGGGAGCATTCAGTGAGCAGTTCTTC.